This T cell receptor beta chain was identified during a study of OX40 agonist ivuxolimab in advanced cancers. Whole-study context: Treatment of patients was with ivuxolimab, an agonistic anti-OX40 (CD134) antibody. Patients treated during dose escalation were battling hepatocellular carcinoma, melanoma, renal cell or head and neck cancer. Findings of the study overall: The work left the antigen specificity of expanded peripheral T cells undetermined.

Germline CDR1 is SGHAT and CDR2 is FQDESV (reference sequence). This CDR3 comprises 16 residues. A note on this clone: Its antigen is as yet unknown.

TCRdb's copy holds only in-frame clones and misses some; the assay was immunoSEQ multiplex PCR. This table holds about 50,000 clones, around 79% found once. The receptor was derived from an adult with an advanced solid tumor such as melanoma, head and neck, liver or kidney cancer. J is TRBJ2-5 and V is TRBV11-1; D possibly corresponds to TRBD2 (6 bases). The J call is doubtful: the DNA matches TRBJ2-7 better. This material consisted of CD4+ or CD8+ T cells sorted from blood, taken in a trial of the OX40 agonist ivuxolimab. Here the CDR3 reads CASSLGLNLQTYEQYF. The CDR3 DNA reads as TGTGCCAGCAGCTTGGGACTGAACCTCCAGACCTACGAGCAGTACTTC.